The rows below give T cell receptor beta chains drawn from one sample of a study of blood T cell repertoires in COVID-19. Libraries were prepared by immunoSEQ multiplex PCR; TCRdb keeps only in-frame clonotypes and omits some of them. The table includes 260,000 or so clones, about 85% detected once. Sequences were obtained from PBMCs or T cells enriched from blood (not recorded which). Source of these receptors: a woman aged 45-60 years who had recovered from COVID-19. Both conserved end residues are part of each CDR3. Each record gives: clone size, D gene, J gene, V gene, CDR3 protein, CDR3 DNA. The D gene is left open where the match is weak. Clone sizes are given selectively: once, few, many, or a class where the clone is expanded.

abundance: NA
d_gene: NA
j_gene: TRBJ1-1
v_gene: TRBV7-8
CDR3aa: CASSLASGHAAEAFF
CDR3nt: TGTGCCAGCAGCTTAGCTTCAGGACATGCCGCTGAAGCTTTCTTT

abundance: NA
d_gene: NA
j_gene: TRBJ1-5
v_gene: TRBV6-5
CDR3aa: CASTRQVRVDQPQHF
CDR3nt: TGTGCCAGCACACGACAGGTACGCGTGGATCAGCCCCAGCATTTT

abundance: NA
d_gene: NA
j_gene: TRBJ2-2
v_gene: TRBV6-5
CDR3aa: CASSFRTGGTGELFF
CDR3nt: TGTGCCAGCAGTTTTAGGACAGGAGGGACCGGGGAGCTGTTTTTT

abundance: NA
d_gene: TRBD1
j_gene: TRBJ2-7
v_gene: TRBV6-5
CDR3aa: CASIPTGGSYEQYF
CDR3nt: TGTGCCAGCATCCCAACAGGGGGATCCTACGAGCAGTACTTC

abundance: NA
d_gene: NA
j_gene: TRBJ1-2
v_gene: TRBV9
CDR3aa: CASSARGGGYTF
CDR3nt: TGTGCCAGCAGCGCACGGGGTGGGGGCTACACCTTC

abundance: once
d_gene: TRBD1
j_gene: TRBJ1-2
v_gene: TRBV7-2
CDR3aa: CASSPPLYRTGKFGYTF
CDR3nt: TGTGCCAGCAGCCCCCCCCTATACCGGACAGGGAAGTTCGGCTACACCTTC

abundance: NA
d_gene: TRBD2
j_gene: TRBJ2-1
v_gene: TRBV5-4
CDR3aa: CASSLEAGVAYNEQFF
CDR3nt: TGTGCCAGCAGCTTGGAAGCGGGAGTGGCATACAATGAGCAGTTCTTC

abundance: NA
d_gene: NA
j_gene: TRBJ1-1
v_gene: TRBV19
CDR3aa: CASSPTVNTEAFF
CDR3nt: TGTGCCAGTAGTCCGACAGTAAACACTGAAGCTTTCTTT

abundance: NA
d_gene: TRBD2
j_gene: TRBJ2-7
v_gene: TRBV3-1/TRBV3-2
CDR3aa: CASSRALAGIYEQYF
CDR3nt: TGTGCCAGCAGCCGGGCACTAGCGGGTATCTACGAGCAGTACTTC

abundance: NA
d_gene: NA
j_gene: TRBJ2-1
v_gene: TRBV28
CDR3aa: CASSATGFSNEQFF
CDR3nt: TGTGCCAGCAGTGCAACAGGGTTCTCCAATGAGCAGTTCTTC

abundance: NA
d_gene: NA
j_gene: TRBJ2-2
v_gene: TRBV1
CDR3aa: CTSRQLRLAGNTGELFF
CDR3nt: TGCACCAGCAGGCAACTAAGACTAGCGGGGAACACCGGGGAGCTGTTTTTT

abundance: NA
d_gene: NA
j_gene: TRBJ1-1
v_gene: TRBV3-1/TRBV3-2
CDR3aa: CASSQDRRLEAFF
CDR3nt: TGTGCCAGCAGCCAAGATCGTCGTTTGGAAGCTTTCTTT

abundance: NA
d_gene: TRBD2
j_gene: TRBJ2-7
v_gene: TRBV28
CDR3aa: CASSPRSLAGQYF
CDR3nt: TGTGCCAGCAGCCCCCGTTCGTTAGCGGGACAGTACTTC

abundance: NA
d_gene: TRBD1
j_gene: TRBJ1-2
v_gene: TRBV6-1
CDR3aa: CASSVRGGRQGMRGYTF
CDR3nt: TGTGCCAGCAGTGTCCGTGGTGGGCGACAGGGGATGAGAGGCTACACCTTC

abundance: few
d_gene: NA
j_gene: TRBJ1-5
v_gene: TRBV4-1
CDR3aa: CASSQELNRVGSNQPQHF
CDR3nt: TGCGCCAGCAGCCAGGAACTAAACAGGGTGGGGAGCAATCAGCCCCAGCATTTT

abundance: NA
d_gene: TRBD1
j_gene: TRBJ2-3
v_gene: TRBV24-1
CDR3aa: CAASDWTGIADTQYF
CDR3nt: TGTGCCGCCAGTGATTGGACAGGGATAGCAGATACGCAGTATTTT

abundance: once
d_gene: NA
j_gene: TRBJ2-1
v_gene: TRBV7-2
CDR3aa: CASILGTGAGNEQFF
CDR3nt: NA

abundance: NA
d_gene: NA
j_gene: TRBJ1-1
v_gene: TRBV29-1
CDR3aa: CSVATSTGNTEAFF
CDR3nt: TGCAGCGTTGCAACGTCTACGGGGAACACTGAAGCTTTCTTT

abundance: NA
d_gene: TRBD1
j_gene: TRBJ2-1
v_gene: TRBV4-2
CDR3aa: CASSPTGADEQFF
CDR3nt: TGTGCCAGCAGCCCAACAGGGGCGGATGAGCAGTTCTTC

abundance: few
d_gene: NA
j_gene: TRBJ1-1
v_gene: TRBV28
CDR3aa: CASSFRQSNTEAFF
CDR3nt: TGTGCCAGCAGTTTTCGACAATCGAACACTGAAGCTTTCTTT

abundance: NA
d_gene: NA
j_gene: TRBJ2-5
v_gene: TRBV5-5
CDR3aa: CASSPGGGYQETQYF
CDR3nt: TGTGCCAGCAGCCCTGGCGGCGGCTACCAAGAGACCCAGTACTTC

abundance: NA
d_gene: TRBD2
j_gene: TRBJ2-5
v_gene: TRBV5-1
CDR3aa: CASSLWRGLSQETQYF
CDR3nt: TGCGCCAGCAGCTTGTGGCGGGGGTTATCCCAAGAGACCCAGTACTTC

abundance: NA
d_gene: NA
j_gene: TRBJ1-3
v_gene: TRBV28
CDR3aa: CATKEGAHSGNTIYF
CDR3nt: TGTGCCACCAAGGAAGGGGCCCACTCTGGAAACACCATATATTTT

abundance: NA
d_gene: TRBD1
j_gene: TRBJ2-2
v_gene: TRBV29-1
CDR3aa: CSVRTGNTGELFF
CDR3nt: TGCAGCGTTCGGACAGGGAACACCGGGGAGCTGTTTTTT

abundance: NA
d_gene: TRBD2
j_gene: TRBJ2-3
v_gene: TRBV27
CDR3aa: CASSYDGGATDTQYF
CDR3nt: TGTGCCAGCAGTTACGACGGGGGGGCCACAGATACGCAGTATTTT

abundance: NA
d_gene: NA
j_gene: TRBJ2-3
v_gene: TRBV7-9
CDR3aa: CASSFLVLKQGALTDTQYF
CDR3nt: TGTGCCAGCAGCTTTTTGGTCCTCAAACAGGGAGCCCTCACAGATACGCAGTATTTT

abundance: NA
d_gene: NA
j_gene: TRBJ1-4
v_gene: TRBV19
CDR3aa: CASSSQAATNEKLFF
CDR3nt: TGTGCCAGTAGTTCTCAAGCTGCAACTAATGAAAAACTGTTTTTT

abundance: NA
d_gene: TRBD1
j_gene: TRBJ1-2
v_gene: TRBV27
CDR3aa: CASSPRQGRNYGYTF
CDR3nt: TGTGCCAGCAGTCCTAGACAGGGGCGCAACTATGGCTACACCTTC

abundance: NA
d_gene: TRBD2
j_gene: TRBJ2-2
v_gene: TRBV24-1
CDR3aa: CATSDHSGVGSGELFF
CDR3nt: TGTGCCACCAGTGACCATAGCGGGGTGGGATCCGGGGAGCTGTTTTTT

abundance: NA
d_gene: TRBD1
j_gene: TRBJ1-6
v_gene: TRBV11-2
CDR3aa: CASSLRKPGQGYSPLHF
CDR3nt: TGTGCCAGCAGCCTACGAAAACCGGGACAGGGGTATTCACCCCTCCACTTT

abundance: NA
d_gene: NA
j_gene: TRBJ1-4
v_gene: TRBV11-2
CDR3aa: CASSLVSRGPGEKLFF
CDR3nt: TGTGCCAGCAGCTTAGTGAGCAGGGGCCCTGGGGAAAAACTGTTTTTT

abundance: NA
d_gene: NA
j_gene: TRBJ2-7
v_gene: TRBV29-1
CDR3aa: CSVGTVYEQYF
CDR3nt: TGCAGCGTCGGGACTGTGTACGAGCAGTACTTC

abundance: NA
d_gene: TRBD1
j_gene: TRBJ1-2
v_gene: TRBV2
CDR3aa: CASSWIGQGSHGYTF
CDR3nt: TGTGCCAGCAGTTGGATCGGACAGGGGAGCCATGGCTACACCTTC